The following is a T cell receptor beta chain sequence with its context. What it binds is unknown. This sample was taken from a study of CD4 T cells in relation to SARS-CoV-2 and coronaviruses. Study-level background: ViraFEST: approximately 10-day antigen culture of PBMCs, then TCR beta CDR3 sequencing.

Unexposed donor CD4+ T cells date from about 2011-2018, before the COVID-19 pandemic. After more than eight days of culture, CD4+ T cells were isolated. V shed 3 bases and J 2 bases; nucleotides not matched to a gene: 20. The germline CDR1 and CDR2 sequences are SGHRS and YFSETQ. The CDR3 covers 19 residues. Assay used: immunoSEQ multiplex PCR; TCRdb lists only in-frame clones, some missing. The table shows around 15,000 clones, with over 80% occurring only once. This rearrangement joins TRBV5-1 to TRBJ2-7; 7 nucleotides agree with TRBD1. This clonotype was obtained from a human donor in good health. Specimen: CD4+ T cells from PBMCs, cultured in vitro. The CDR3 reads CASSSQTLNPGGRPYEQYF. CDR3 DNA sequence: TGCGCCAGCAGCTCACAGACCCTTAACCCAGGGGGAAGACCCTACGAGCAGTACTTC.